These 28 T cell receptor beta chains share one sample of origin, sequenced in a study of molecular identifiers for immune sequencing clone quantification. TCRdb analysed the PCR reads with MiXCR anew, one entry per CDR3 protein. The sample shows about 510,000 distinct CDR3 sequences, roughly a fifth of them seen only once. The sequenced material came from naive CD8+ T cells from blood, with Jurkat cell RNA spiked in. Subset meaning: FACS-sorted CD8+CD4-CCR7+CD45RA+ naive T cells. The receptors shown here come from a human donor in good health. Some libraries in this study had Jurkat cell RNA spiked in.

To note about this clonotype: A read error may be the cause here, since a much bigger clone is one base away. This chain links TRBV2 with TRBJ2-2; D gene uncertain. CDR3 size: 15 residues. Germline CDR1 is SNHLY and CDR2 is FYNNEI. The CDR3 DNA sequence: TGTGCCTGCAGTTCCGGAGACGATTACACCGGGGAGCTGTTTTTT. Its translation: CACSSGDDYTGELFF.

The table lists this clonotype with many counts. The chain carries TRBV25-1 and TRBJ2-1, with D unclear. V shed 3 bases and J shed 2 bases, with 8 bases lying between them. Germline CDR1 and CDR2: MGHDK and SYGVNS. There are 14 residues in the CDR3. Written as DNA, the CDR3 is TGTGCCAGCAGTGAGCTTAGAGCCTACAATGAGCAGTTCTTC. The encoded protein is CASSELRAYNEQFF.

This clonotype turned up a few times. The chain links TRBV20-1 to TRBJ2-5; D remains unclear. In germline, CDR1 is DFQATT, CDR2 SNEGSKA (reference sequence). Trimming left V 1 base short and J 2 bases short, with 2 bases between. CDR3 size: 11 residues. CDR3 sequence reads: CSARVQETQYF. Written as DNA, the CDR3 is TGCAGTGCTAGAGTTCAAGAGACCCAGTACTTC.

This clonotype has just a few counts. V gene TRBV6-2 or TRBV6-3 combines with J gene TRBJ2-4; possible D gene TRBD1, 5 bases. Germline V gives CDR1 MNHEY, CDR2 SVGEGT. CDR3 length: 16 amino acids. V lost 11 bases and J lost 0, with 20 bases in between. The CDR3 is CAGGLTDTLAKNIQYF. The CDR3 DNA reads as TGTGCCGGCGGCTTGACAGATACCCTAGCCAAAAACATTCAGTACTTC.

J is TRBJ2-1 and V is TRBV24-1; D unresolved. V lost 7 bases and J 2 bases, leaving 14 bases between the germline ends. Germline assignment: CDR1 KGHDR and CDR2 SFDVKD. This CDR3 is built from 15 residues. The CDR3 DNA is TGTGCCACCAGAGATCGTGACCAGACCTACAATGAGCAGTTCTTC. It codes for CATRDRDQTYNEQFF.

This clonotype was counted ten times or more. This chain uses TRBV28 with TRBJ2-7; D possibly corresponds to TRBD1 (6 bases). Germline loops: CDR1 MDHEN, CDR2 SYDVKM. V lost 6 bases and J lost 2, with 20 bases in between. This CDR3 region has 16 residues. In DNA, the CDR3 is TGTGCCAGCAGCCAATTTTCGGACAGTAAAGCCTACGAGCAGTACTTC. Translated: CASSQFSDSKAYEQYF.

The chain links TRBV3-1 to TRBJ1-1; D is ambiguous. The CDR3 loop spans 13 amino acids. Germline-derived CDR1 and CDR2 are LGHDT and YNNKEL (reference sequence). Trimming took off 3 bases at V and 4 bases at J, with 9 bases between the two ends. CDR3 sequence reads: CASSHPYSTEAFF. CDR3 bases: TGTGCCAGCAGCCATCCCTATTCCACTGAAGCTTTCTTT.

This clonotype showed up just once. Germline and junction disagree at one end, which may indicate a read error. The rearrangement links TRBV7-9 to TRBJ2-7; a possible D gene is TRBD2 (6 bases). Germline CDR1 reads SEHNR; CDR2 reads FQNEAQ (reference sequence). The CDR3 sequence is 13 residues long. The CDR3, as DNA: TGTGCCAGCAGCCCGGGACTCTCCTACGAGCGGTACTTC. This gives the protein CASSPGLSYERYF.

This clonotype was counted at least ten times. The chain uses TRBV9 and TRBJ2-3; possible D gene TRBD2, 6 bases. With 0 bases removed from V and 1 base from J, the gap between germline ends came to 15 bases. The CDR3 contains 17 residues. Germline V gene data show CDR1 as SGDLS and CDR2 as YYNGEE. The CDR3 spells CASSVDDGGMGTDTQYF. As DNA, the CDR3 is TGTGCCAGCAGCGTAGATGATGGGGGGATGGGCACAGATACGCAGTATTTT.

There are a few counts of this clonotype. This may come from a read error, since a much larger clone is one base off. The DNA of the CDR3 is TGCGCCAGCAGCTTCCAGGGGGCAGGCATAGATACGCAGTATTTT. Translating gives CASSFQGAGIDTQYF. This rearrangement joins TRBV5-1 to TRBJ2-3, with 8 bases aligning to TRBD1. The CDR3 consists of 15 residues. The V and J ends lost 2 bases and 5 bases, in that order; junction bases with no gene match: 7. Looked up from germline, CDR1 is SGHRS and CDR2 is YFSETQ.

The gene calls are TRBV13 and TRBJ2-7; D call uncertain. Germline assignment: CDR1 PRHDT and CDR2 FYEKMQ (reference sequence). V was pared by 5 bases and J by 3 bases, with 14 bases between. The CDR3 extends over 14 amino acids. The CDR3 region has the DNA TGTGCCAGCAGCCGCTTTGACTCTTTCTACGAGCAGTACTTC. Its protein is CASSRFDSFYEQYF.

At least ten counts were recorded for this clonotype. The rearrangement uses TRBV7-9 and TRBJ1-1; 7 nucleotides agree with TRBD1. This CDR3 has 17 amino acids. V gave up 1 base and J gave up 0 bases; unmatched junction bases: 8. Germline assignment: CDR1 SEHNR and CDR2 FQNEAQ (reference sequence). The CDR3 here is CASSLEGSGGLNTEAFF. In DNA form, the CDR3 reads TGTGCCAGCAGCTTAGAGGGGTCAGGGGGGCTGAACACTGAAGCTTTCTTT.

In its sample, this clonotype was seen a few times. This rearrangement joins TRBV4-3 to TRBJ2-1; D ambiguous. The CDR3 has 16 residues. Germline V CDR1 and CDR2: LGHNA, YSLEER. V gave up 0 bases and J gave up 2 bases, with 11 bases separating them. The CDR3 sequence: CASSQDRHSTYNEQFF. The CDR3 DNA reads as TGCGCCAGCAGCCAAGACCGGCACTCAACCTACAATGAGCAGTTCTTC.

The V and J genes are TRBV6-5 and TRBJ1-5; D not resolved. This CDR3 has 13 residues. With 6 bases removed from V and 6 bases from J, the gap between germline ends came to 12 bases. Germline CDR1 reads MNHEY; CDR2 reads SVGAGI. CDR3 bases: TGTGCCAGCAGCCTGGGTTTTGGTCAGCCCCAGCATTTT. Translated: CASSLGFGQPQHF.

This clonotype was observed many times. This sequence joins TRBV13 and TRBJ2-7, with no clear D. V lost 6 bases and J 1 base, leaving 7 bases between the germline ends. The CDR3 has 12 amino acids. Germline assignment: CDR1 PRHDT and CDR2 FYEKMQ (reference sequence). CDR3 sequence reads: CASRGASYEQYF. CDR3 sequence (DNA): TGTGCCAGCAGAGGTGCGTCCTACGAGCAGTACTTC. The complete variable domain, with remaining parts taken from reference TRBV13 and TRBJ2-7, reads AAGVIQSPRHLIKEKRETATLKCYPIPRHDTVYWYQQGPGQDPQFLISFYEKMQSDKGSIPDRFSAQQFSDYHSELNMSSLELGDSALYFCASRGASYEQYFGPGTRLTVT.

The V call is TRBV19, the J call TRBJ2-1; D may correspond to TRBD1 or TRBD2 (5 bases each). Germline lookup yields CDR1 LNHDA and CDR2 SQIVND (reference sequence). V lost 6 bases and J 5 bases, leaving 14 bases between the germline ends. The CDR3 contains 14 residues. The CDR3 DNA reads as TGTGCCAGTAGCCTCCCCGGGACCAACAATGAGCAGTTCTTC. Translating gives CASSLPGTNNEQFF.

This clonotype appeared a single time. One end of the junction does not line up with germline, which may come from a read error. The chain is built from TRBV13 and TRBJ2-2; tentatively, D is TRBD2 (6 bases). The CDR3 covers 15 residues. Germline CDR1 PRHDT, CDR2 FYEKMQ (reference sequence). The CDR3 here is CASRLGGARTGELFF. CDR3 DNA sequence: TGTGCCAGCCGCTTAGGAGGGGCCAGAACCGGGGAGCTGTTTTTT.

On this clonotype: A read error may explain this, as a much larger clone is one base away. V is TRBV12-3 or TRBV12-4 and J is TRBJ2-7, with a tentative D call TRBD2 (7 bases). V shed 4 bases and J shed 7 bases, with 20 bases lying between them. The CDR3 consists of 15 residues. The CDR3: CASSSRQATGGEQYF. The CDR3 DNA is TGTGCCAGCAGTTCCCGACAGGCCACCGGGGGGGAGCAGTACTTC.

In regard to this clonotype: No conserved phenylalanine or tryptophan is present at the end of the CDR3, so a read error is the likely explanation. CDR3 bases: TGCGCCAGCAGCCAAGCCAGGGGGCGGTCGACTGAAGCTTTCTCT. It is translated as CASSQARGRSTEAFS. The chain combines TRBV4-3 with TRBJ1-1; 8 bases are shared with TRBD1. CDR1 is LGHNA, CDR2 YSLEER, per germline. V was pared by 1 base and J by 5 bases, with 6 bases of the junction left unmatched. CDR3 length: 15 amino acids.

This clonotype was counted at least ten times. This sequence joins TRBV12-3 or TRBV12-4 and TRBJ1-2, with unresolved D. Trimming took 4 bases from V and 2 from J, leaving 8 bases between them. This CDR3 contains 13 residues. CDR3 protein: CASSSGRNYGYTF. The CDR3 DNA is TGTGCCAGCAGTTCCGGACGGAACTATGGCTACACCTTC.

A word on this clonotype: This could be a read error, since a much larger clone is one nucleotide away. The chain links TRBV29-1 to TRBJ1-1; D is uncertain. Trimming pared 8 bases from V and 4 bases from J, leaving 8 bases between. This CDR3 has 10 amino acids. Per the germline V gene, CDR1 is SQVTM and CDR2 is ANQGSEA. In DNA form, the CDR3 reads TGCAGCACGGTGGGCACTGAAGCTTTCTTT. Translated, it gives CSTVGTEAFF.

The genes are TRBV12-3 or TRBV12-4 and TRBJ1-3; no clear D gene. V was pared by 3 bases and J by 2 bases, with 5 bases between. This CDR3 spans 13 amino acids. CDR3 amino acids: CASSLDPGNTIYF. The CDR3 coding sequence is TGTGCCAGCAGTTTGGATCCTGGAAACACCATATATTTT.

This clonotype was detected many times. The chain's CDR3 is CASSSPGSGEKLFF. CDR3 sequence (DNA): TGTGCCAGCAGCTCGCCTGGATCTGGGGAAAAACTGTTTTTT. The V call is TRBV7-9, the J call TRBJ1-4, with D hard to call. The CDR3 spans 14 residues. Germline V gene data show CDR1 as SEHNR and CDR2 as FQNEAQ (reference sequence). The germline V and J ends were trimmed by 4 bases and 8 bases, with 14 bases remaining between them.

This clonotype was seen repeatedly, ten times or more. This chain connects TRBV5-3 to TRBJ2-2, with no clear D. TRBV5-3 is labeled an ORF, and its function is uncertain. With 7 bases removed from V and 0 bases from J, the gap between germline ends came to 16 bases. This CDR3 region has 16 residues. For the CDR3, the DNA is TGTGCCAGAGGCCAGGACCGGGCTACGAACACCGGGGAGCTGTTTTTT. Translating it yields CARGQDRATNTGELFF.

This clonotype was picked up many times. In nucleotides, the CDR3 is TGTGCCAGCAGCCCCGGGACAGGGAGGTACGAGCAGTACTTC. Translated, it gives CASSPGTGRYEQYF. The chain uses TRBV7-8 and TRBJ2-7; 9 nucleotides align to TRBD1. Germline CDR1 SGHVS, CDR2 FQNEAQ. The J segment lost 4 bases and the V segment lost 5 bases, leaving 6 bases of the junction unmatched. This CDR3 has 14 residues. Supplemented by reference TRBV7-8 and TRBJ2-7, the full variable domain reads GAGVSQSPRYKVAKRGQDVALRCDPISGHVSLFWYQQALGQGPEFLTYFQNEAQLDKSGLPSDRFFAERPEGSVSTLKIQRTQQEDSAVYLCASSPGTGRYEQYFGPGTRLTVT.

This clonotype has at least ten counts. The chain employs TRBV7-9 and TRBJ1-1; a possible D gene is TRBD1 (6 bases). V lost 0 bases, J lost 8 bases, and 13 bases lay in between. This CDR3 has 14 residues. Germline lookup yields CDR1 SEHNR and CDR2 FQNEAQ (reference sequence). The CDR3 spells CASSLALTGREAFF. CDR3 DNA sequence: TGTGCCAGCAGCTTAGCGCTGACAGGAAGGGAAGCTTTCTTT.

This clonotype was detected ten times or more. The CDR3 nucleotides are TGTGCCAGCAGTTACTACCAGGGGACCATGAACACTGAAGCTTTCTTT. This codes for CASSYYQGTMNTEAFF. The chain uses TRBV6-5 and TRBJ1-1; tentatively, D is TRBD1 (6 bases). V gave up 1 base and J gave up 0 bases, with 12 bases separating them. Germline lookup yields CDR1 MNHEY and CDR2 SVGAGI. The CDR3 is 16 residues long.

The chain is built from TRBV27 and TRBJ2-2, with TRBD2 matching 15 bases. The CDR3 runs to 19 residues. Trimming cost V 5 bases and J 4 bases; bases outside gene matches: 11. Germline CDR1 reads MNHEY; CDR2 reads SMNVEV (reference sequence). The CDR3 spells CASSPWTSGGALPTGELFF. The CDR3 bases are TGTGCCAGCAGTCCATGGACTAGCGGGGGGGCCCTTCCCACCGGGGAGCTGTTTTTT.